Listed below are T cell receptor beta chains from one sample, sequenced in a study of blood T cells in healthy people across ages. MiXCR was run by TCRdb on the 5' RACE reads, yielding one entry per CDR3 protein. Of about 1.6 million distinct CDR3 sequences in the sample, roughly 32% are singletons; the top ten hold about 11%. Sequences were obtained from blood. These receptor sequences come from a woman aged 30 to 39 in good health. CDR3s include the opening cysteine and the closing phenylalanine or tryptophan. Each record gives: D gene, clone size, CDR3 length, V gene, J gene, CDR3 protein, CDR3 DNA. D genes are given only for firm matches. A row's size may be missing; if present it is once, few, many or a size class.

d_gene: NA
abundance: NA
len: 14
v_gene: TRBV27
j_gene: TRBJ2-7
CDR3aa: CASSLKGAGWEQYF
CDR3nt: TGTGCCAGCAGTTTAAAAGGGGCCGGGTGGGAGCAGTACTTC

d_gene: NA
abundance: few
len: 17
v_gene: TRBV5-6
j_gene: TRBJ2-7
CDR3aa: CASSLGPVGDEAYEQYF
CDR3nt: TGTGCCAGCAGCTTGGGCCCGGTTGGGGATGAGGCCTACGAGCAGTACTTC

d_gene: TRBD1
abundance: NA
len: 14
v_gene: TRBV7-2
j_gene: TRBJ2-7
CDR3aa: CASRWTGESYEQYF
CDR3nt: TGTGCCAGCAGATGGACAGGGGAGTCATACGAGCAGTACTTC

d_gene: TRBD2
abundance: NA
len: 17
v_gene: TRBV28
j_gene: TRBJ2-1
CDR3aa: CASSFPKREYSYNEQFF
CDR3nt: TGTGCCAGCAGTTTCCCGAAGCGGGAGTACTCCTACAATGAGCAGTTCTTC

d_gene: NA
abundance: NA
len: 15
v_gene: TRBV20-1
j_gene: TRBJ2-3
CDR3aa: CSASSQSGPTDTQYF
CDR3nt: TGCAGTGCTAGTTCCCAGAGCGGACCCACAGATACGCAGTATTTT

d_gene: TRBD2
abundance: NA
len: 16
v_gene: TRBV7-9
j_gene: TRBJ2-7
CDR3aa: CASGRGLAGKSHEQYF
CDR3nt: TGTGCCAGCGGTCGGGGACTAGCGGGAAAGAGCCACGAGCAGTACTTC

d_gene: TRBD2
abundance: many
len: 14
v_gene: TRBV7-3
j_gene: TRBJ2-3
CDR3aa: CASSPGLGTDTQYF
CDR3nt: TGTGCCAGCAGCCCGGGACTAGGCACAGATACGCAGTATTTT

d_gene: TRBD1
abundance: once
len: 14
v_gene: TRBV10-3
j_gene: TRBJ2-5
CDR3aa: CATRDSHLQETQYF
CDR3nt: TGTGCCACCCGGGACAGCCATCTACAAGAGACCCAGTACTTC

d_gene: TRBD2
abundance: NA
len: 15
v_gene: TRBV5-1
j_gene: TRBJ2-1
CDR3aa: CASSSGRAPGNEQFF
CDR3nt: TGCGCCAGCAGCTCCGGGAGGGCCCCGGGCAATGAGCAGTTCTTC

d_gene: TRBD1
abundance: once
len: 17
v_gene: TRBV2
j_gene: TRBJ2-7
CDR3aa: CASSEVGTGAELYEQYF
CDR3nt: TGTGCCAGCAGTGAGGTTGGGACAGGGGCGGAGCTCTACGAGCAGTACTTC

d_gene: TRBD1
abundance: NA
len: 15
v_gene: TRBV9
j_gene: TRBJ2-5
CDR3aa: CASSVQGAIMETQYF
CDR3nt: TGTGCCAGCAGCGTGCAGGGGGCAATAATGGAGACCCAGTACTTC

d_gene: NA
abundance: NA
len: 14
v_gene: TRBV9
j_gene: TRBJ2-3
CDR3aa: CASSVVGGIDTQYF
CDR3nt: TGTGCCAGCAGCGTAGTTGGAGGGATAGATACGCAGTATTTT

d_gene: NA
abundance: NA
len: 15
v_gene: TRBV27
j_gene: TRBJ1-2
CDR3aa: CASSPQGGPNYGYTF
CDR3nt: TGTGCCAGCAGTCCACAGGGCGGGCCTAACTATGGCTACACCTTC

d_gene: TRBD2
abundance: NA
len: 15
v_gene: TRBV5-4
j_gene: TRBJ2-1
CDR3aa: CASSLAPAGAGEQFF
CDR3nt: TGTGCCAGCAGCTTGGCCCCCGCGGGAGCGGGTGAGCAGTTCTTC

d_gene: NA
abundance: NA
len: 15
v_gene: TRBV27
j_gene: TRBJ1-5
CDR3aa: CVSRPTGYSNQPQHF
CDR3nt: TGTGTCAGCAGACCGACAGGTTATAGCAATCAGCCCCAGCATTTT

d_gene: NA
abundance: NA
len: 13
v_gene: TRBV6-1
j_gene: TRBJ1-1
CDR3aa: CASSPRKEREAFF
CDR3nt: TGTGCCAGCAGCCCACGGAAAGAGCGAGAAGCTTTCTTT

d_gene: TRBD2
abundance: NA
len: 17
v_gene: TRBV11-2
j_gene: TRBJ2-7
CDR3aa: CASSTGLAGGEYNEQYF
CDR3nt: TGTGCCAGCAGCACAGGACTAGCGGGAGGAGAGTACAATGAGCAGTACTTC

d_gene: NA
abundance: few
len: 13
v_gene: TRBV7-9
j_gene: TRBJ2-7
CDR3aa: CASSPLGGVEQYF
CDR3nt: TGTGCCAGCAGCCCCTTGGGGGGCGTCGAGCAGTACTTC

d_gene: NA
abundance: NA
len: 14
v_gene: TRBV6-5
j_gene: TRBJ1-5
CDR3aa: CASSRWGGNQPQHF
CDR3nt: TGTGCCAGCAGTCGGTGGGGGGGGAATCAGCCCCAGCATTTT

d_gene: TRBD2
abundance: NA
len: 18
v_gene: TRBV5-1
j_gene: TRBJ2-5
CDR3aa: CASSLASGLAPGGETQYF
CDR3nt: TGCGCCAGCAGCTTGGCCTCCGGACTAGCACCGGGCGGAGAGACCCAGTACTTC

d_gene: NA
abundance: few
len: 14
v_gene: TRBV11-2
j_gene: TRBJ2-5
CDR3aa: CASSPPGSKETQYF
CDR3nt: TGTGCCAGCAGCCCTCCCGGGAGTAAGGAGACCCAGTACTTC

d_gene: NA
abundance: NA
len: 15
v_gene: TRBV7-8
j_gene: TRBJ2-3
CDR3aa: CASSAAGLITDTQYF
CDR3nt: TGTGCCAGCAGCGCCGCGGGACTGATCACAGATACGCAGTATTTT

d_gene: TRBD1
abundance: NA
len: 17
v_gene: TRBV12-3/TRBV12-4
j_gene: TRBJ1-5
CDR3aa: CASSLDWTGRVNQPQHF
CDR3nt: TGTGCCAGCAGTTTAGACTGGACAGGGCGGGTCAATCAGCCCCAGCATTTT

d_gene: NA
abundance: NA
len: 14
v_gene: TRBV4-2
j_gene: TRBJ1-1
CDR3aa: CASRVVQVNTETFF
CDR3nt: TGTGCCAGCAGGGTTGTACAGGTGAACACTGAAACTTTCTTT

d_gene: TRBD1
abundance: NA
len: 16
v_gene: TRBV5-1
j_gene: TRBJ2-1
CDR3aa: CAGSTGTGSSYNEQFF
CDR3nt: TGCGCCGGCAGTACCGGGACAGGGTCTTCCTACAATGAGCAGTTCTTC

d_gene: NA
abundance: few
len: 15
v_gene: TRBV4-1
j_gene: TRBJ1-4
CDR3aa: CASSQGGAPNEKLFF
CDR3nt: TGCGCCAGCAGCCAAGGAGGGGCCCCTAATGAAAAACTGTTTTTT

d_gene: TRBD1
abundance: NA
len: 15
v_gene: TRBV12-5
j_gene: TRBJ1-2
CDR3aa: CASGWDRPANYGYTF
CDR3nt: TGTGCTAGTGGGTGGGACAGGCCAGCTAACTATGGCTACACCTTC

d_gene: NA
abundance: NA
len: 16
v_gene: TRBV7-8
j_gene: TRBJ2-7
CDR3aa: CASSFLASTALNEQYF
CDR3nt: TGTGCCAGCAGCTTCCTCGCCTCCACGGCCTTGAACGAGCAGTACTTC

d_gene: TRBD1
abundance: many
len: 15
v_gene: TRBV7-2
j_gene: TRBJ2-1
CDR3aa: CASSLPGTGYNEQFF
CDR3nt: TGTGCCAGCAGCCTACCCGGGACAGGGTACAATGAGCAGTTCTTC

d_gene: TRBD1
abundance: many
len: 13
v_gene: TRBV29-1
j_gene: TRBJ2-7
CDR3aa: CSGAGGELYEQYF
CDR3nt: TGCAGCGGTGCAGGGGGCGAACTGTACGAGCAGTACTTC

d_gene: TRBD2
abundance: NA
len: 16
v_gene: TRBV12-3/TRBV12-4
j_gene: TRBJ2-1
CDR3aa: CASSLGGGAAYNEQFF
CDR3nt: TGTGCCAGCAGTCTCGGCGGGGGGGCCGCCTACAATGAGCAGTTCTTC

d_gene: NA
abundance: NA
len: 13
v_gene: TRBV7-9
j_gene: TRBJ1-1
CDR3aa: CASRELGSTEAFF
CDR3nt: TGTGCCAGCAGAGAACTTGGTTCAACTGAAGCTTTCTTT

d_gene: NA
abundance: few
len: 11
v_gene: TRBV20-1
j_gene: TRBJ1-2
CDR3aa: CSVGLGAGYTF
CDR3nt: TGCAGTGTCGGGCTCGGCGCTGGCTACACCTTC

d_gene: NA
abundance: NA
len: 13
v_gene: TRBV6-2/TRBV6-3
j_gene: TRBJ1-1
CDR3aa: CASSWSRDTEAFF
CDR3nt: TGTGCCAGCAGTTGGAGCAGGGACACTGAAGCTTTCTTT

d_gene: TRBD1
abundance: NA
len: 16
v_gene: TRBV24-1
j_gene: TRBJ2-7
CDR3aa: CATSDPSGTGGYEQYF
CDR3nt: TGTGCCACCAGTGATCCTTCCGGGACAGGGGGCTACGAGCAGTACTTC

d_gene: TRBD1
abundance: few
len: 14
v_gene: TRBV5-1
j_gene: TRBJ2-7
CDR3aa: CASSQDRGLSEQYF
CDR3nt: TGCGCCAGCAGCCAGGACAGGGGGCTTTCCGAGCAGTACTTC

d_gene: NA
abundance: NA
len: 13
v_gene: TRBV30
j_gene: TRBJ2-2
CDR3aa: CASGLLNTGELFF
CDR3nt: TGTGCCTCGGGGCTTCTGAACACCGGGGAGCTGTTTTTT

d_gene: NA
abundance: few
len: 15
v_gene: TRBV7-9
j_gene: TRBJ1-4
CDR3aa: CASSLLEGTNEKLFF
CDR3nt: TGTGCCAGCAGCTTACTAGAAGGGACTAATGAAAAACTGTTTTTT

d_gene: NA
abundance: NA
len: 13
v_gene: TRBV20-1
j_gene: TRBJ1-2
CDR3aa: CSARTPGWGGYTF
CDR3nt: TGCAGTGCTAGGACCCCGGGTTGGGGTGGCTACACCTTC